This paragraph reports one T cell receptor beta chain. Relative to the germline gene, one junction end is altered; a read error may explain this. Data came from immunoSEQ multiplex PCR; TCRdb stores just in-frame clones and leaves some out. The profile shows 85,000 to 110,000 clones, around 90% of them singletons. The CDR3 is made up of 16 amino acids. The V gene's germline CDR1 is SEHNR and CDR2 FQNEAQ (reference sequence). This sample stems from a study of blood T cell repertoires in COVID-19. What was sequenced was peripheral blood. This sequence originates from a woman older than 75 in a cohort sampled during active COVID-19. V is TRBV7-9 and J is TRBJ2-1; 10 bases line up with TRBD1. This CDR3 reads CASSKTGGSFDAEKFF. In nucleotides, the CDR3 is TGTGCCAGCAGCAAGACAGGGGGCAGCTTCGACGCTGAGAAGTTCTTC.